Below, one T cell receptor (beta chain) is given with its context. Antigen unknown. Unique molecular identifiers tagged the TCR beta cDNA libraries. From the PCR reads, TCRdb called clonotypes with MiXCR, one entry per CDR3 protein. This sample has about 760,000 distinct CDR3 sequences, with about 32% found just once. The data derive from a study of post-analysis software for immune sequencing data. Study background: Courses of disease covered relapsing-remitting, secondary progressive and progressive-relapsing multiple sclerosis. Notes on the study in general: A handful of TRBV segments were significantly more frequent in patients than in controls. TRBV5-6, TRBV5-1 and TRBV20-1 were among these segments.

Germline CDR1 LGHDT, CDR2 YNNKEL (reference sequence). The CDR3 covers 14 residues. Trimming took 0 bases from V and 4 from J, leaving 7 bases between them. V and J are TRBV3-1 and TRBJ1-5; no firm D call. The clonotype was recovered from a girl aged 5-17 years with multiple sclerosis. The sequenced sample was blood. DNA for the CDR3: TGTGCCAGCAGCCAAGATGTCGGGAATCAGCCCCAGCATTTT. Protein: CASSQDVGNQPQHF.